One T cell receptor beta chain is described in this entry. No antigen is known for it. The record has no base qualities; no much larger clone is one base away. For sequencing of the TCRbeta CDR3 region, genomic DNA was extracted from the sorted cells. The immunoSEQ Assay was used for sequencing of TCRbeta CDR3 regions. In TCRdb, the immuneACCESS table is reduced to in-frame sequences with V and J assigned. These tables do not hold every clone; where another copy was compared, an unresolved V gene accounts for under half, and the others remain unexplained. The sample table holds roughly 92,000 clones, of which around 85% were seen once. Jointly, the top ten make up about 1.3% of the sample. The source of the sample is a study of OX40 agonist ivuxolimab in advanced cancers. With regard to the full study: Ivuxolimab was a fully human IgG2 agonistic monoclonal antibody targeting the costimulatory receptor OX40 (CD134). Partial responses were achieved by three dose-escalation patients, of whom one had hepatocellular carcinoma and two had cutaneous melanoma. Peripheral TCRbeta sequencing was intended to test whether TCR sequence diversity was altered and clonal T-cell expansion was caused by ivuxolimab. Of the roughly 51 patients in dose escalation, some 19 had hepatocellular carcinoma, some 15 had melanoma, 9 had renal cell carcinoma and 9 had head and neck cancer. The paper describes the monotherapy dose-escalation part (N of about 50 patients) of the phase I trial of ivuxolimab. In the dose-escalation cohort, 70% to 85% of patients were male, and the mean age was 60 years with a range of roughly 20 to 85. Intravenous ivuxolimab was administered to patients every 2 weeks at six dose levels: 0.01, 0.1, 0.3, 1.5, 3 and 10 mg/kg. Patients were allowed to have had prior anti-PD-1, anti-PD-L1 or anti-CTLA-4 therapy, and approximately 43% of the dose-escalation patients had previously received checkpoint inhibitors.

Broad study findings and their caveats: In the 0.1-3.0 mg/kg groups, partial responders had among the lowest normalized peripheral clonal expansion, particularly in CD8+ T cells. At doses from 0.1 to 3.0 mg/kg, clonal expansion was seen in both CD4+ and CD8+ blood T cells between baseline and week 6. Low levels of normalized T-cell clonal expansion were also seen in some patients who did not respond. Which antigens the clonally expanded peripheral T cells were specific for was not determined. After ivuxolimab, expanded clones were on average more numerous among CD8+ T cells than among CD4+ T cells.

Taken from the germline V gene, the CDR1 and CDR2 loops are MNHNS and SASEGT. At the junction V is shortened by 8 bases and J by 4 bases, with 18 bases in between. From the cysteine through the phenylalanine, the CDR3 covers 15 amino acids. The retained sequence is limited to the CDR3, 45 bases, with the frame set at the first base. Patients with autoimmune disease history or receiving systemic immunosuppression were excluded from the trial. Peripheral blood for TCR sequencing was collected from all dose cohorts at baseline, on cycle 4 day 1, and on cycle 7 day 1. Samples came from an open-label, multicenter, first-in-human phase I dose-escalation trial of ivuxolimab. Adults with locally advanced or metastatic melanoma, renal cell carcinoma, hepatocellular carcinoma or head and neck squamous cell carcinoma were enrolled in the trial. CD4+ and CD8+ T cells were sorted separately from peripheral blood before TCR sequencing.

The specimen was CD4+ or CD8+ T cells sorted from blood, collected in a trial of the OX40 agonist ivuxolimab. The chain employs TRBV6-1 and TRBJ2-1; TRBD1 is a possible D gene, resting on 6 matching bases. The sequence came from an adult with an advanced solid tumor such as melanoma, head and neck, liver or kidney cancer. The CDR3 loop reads CASSLGAGPYNEQFF. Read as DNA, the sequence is TGTGCCAGCTCCTTGGGGGCAGGCCCTTACAATGAGCAGTTCTTC.